This T cell receptor (beta chain) was recorded in a study of shared clonotypes between healthy human individuals. As concerns this clone: Its antigen is not known.

Naive CD8 cells lacked CD45RO, underwent positive selection for CCR7 and left out terminally differentiated effector memory CD45RA+ cells. Investigators spread the genomic DNA of each subset evenly over several immunoSEQ plates. Profiling relied on immunoSEQ multiplex PCR, and the TCRdb table lists in-frame clones only, not all of them. The sample comprises some 2 million clones, roughly 95% of which are singletons, and 0.9% to 1.3% rests with the top ten. Study findings and constraints: With few donors, the genetic and exposure-history diversity represented was limited. At large depth, rarefaction still showed sorted-subset sequencing to be incomplete.

Sequencing input: naive CD8+ T cells sorted from blood. The receptor's source is a man aged 18 to 35 in good health.

As DNA, the CDR3 is TGTGCCAGTAGTACGGACAGTTCGCCTTATAGCAATCAGCCCCAGCATTTT. As protein: CASSTDSSPYSNQPQHF. The chain couples TRBV19 to TRBJ1-5; possible D gene TRBD1, 6 bases. The CDR3 covers 17 residues. The V end lost 4 bases, the J end lost 0 bases, and 16 bases lay between the germline ends. Germline assignment: CDR1 LNHDA and CDR2 SQIVND (reference sequence).